A single sample gave rise to the 26 T cell receptor beta chains below, sequenced in a study of shared clonotypes between healthy human individuals. Sequencing was performed with immunoSEQ multiplex PCR; in TCRdb, only in-frame clones are kept and a portion is missing. The sample lists about 2 million clones; approximately 94% were seen once. Only CD45RO-negative cells positively selected for CCR7 counted as naive CD8 cells, so terminally differentiated effector memory CD45RA+ cells were excluded. The specimen was naive CD8+ T cells sorted from blood. The receptor source for this set is a man between 18 and 35 years old in good health.

The chain has TRBV28 and TRBJ1-5; D is ambiguous. The germline gives CDR1 MDHEN, CDR2 SYDVKM. The CDR3 is 15 residues long. Trimming stripped 2 bases from V and 2 bases from J, with 10 bases between. The CDR3 DNA reads as TGTGCCAGCAGTTTAACGGGAAGGGGCAATCAGCCCCAGCATTTT. Residues: CASSLTGRGNQPQHF.

The chain has TRBV12-5 and TRBJ2-2; 8 bases align to TRBD2. In germline, CDR1 is LGHNT, CDR2 FRNRAP. This CDR3 region has 20 residues. The V and J ends lost 0 bases and 4 bases, in that order; junction bases with no gene match: 16. The DNA of the CDR3 is TGTGCTAGTGGTTTGGTAACCCTCTTCGGGGTCCGGGAGGGCACCGGGGAGCTGTTTTTT. Translating it yields CASGLVTLFGVREGTGELFF.

The chain carries TRBV2 and TRBJ1-5, with TRBD1 identical over 7 bases. The CDR3 loop spans 15 amino acids. V was clipped by 6 bases and J by 3 bases; unmatched bases: 8. Germline V CDR1 and CDR2: SNHLY, FYNNEI. The CDR3 spells CASRPTGLDNQPQHF. Written as DNA, the CDR3 is TGTGCCAGCAGGCCGACAGGGTTGGACAATCAGCCCCAGCATTTT.

On this clone: Sequence at one end of the junction differs from germline and may be a read error. The chain has TRBV15 and TRBJ2-7; tentatively, D is TRBD2 (5 bases). This CDR3 has 14 amino acids. Germline V gene data show CDR1 as LNHNV and CDR2 as YYDKDF (reference sequence). The CDR3 nucleotides read TGTGCCACCAAGGACGGGGTCAACTCCCACGAGCAGTACTTC. Protein product: CATKDGVNSHEQYF. The whole variable domain, remainder taken from reference TRBV15 and TRBJ2-7, is DAMVIQNPRYQVTQFGKPVTLSCSQTLNHNVMYWYQQKSSQAPKLLFHYYDKDFNNEADTPDNFQSRRPNTSFCFLDIRSPGLGDTAMYLCATKDGVNSHEQYFGPGTRLTVT.

The chain couples TRBV7-9 to TRBJ2-2; D assignment may be TRBD1 or TRBD2 (5 bases each). Germline CDR1 SEHNR, CDR2 FQNEAQ (reference sequence). The CDR3 runs 16 residues. The germline V and J ends were trimmed by 3 bases and 4 bases, with 15 bases remaining between them. The CDR3 nucleotides are TGTGCCAGCAGCTTTGCCGGGACGGCGGGCACCGGGGAGCTGTTTTTT. It yields the protein CASSFAGTAGTGELFF. The full variable domain, with the rest looked up from reference TRBV7-9 and TRBJ2-2, is DTGVSQNPRHKITKRGQNVTFRCDPISEHNRLYWYRQTLGQGPEFLTYFQNEAQLEKSRLLSDRFSAERPKGSFSTLEIQRTEQGDSAMYLCASSFAGTAGTGELFFGEGSRLTVL.

The CDR3, as DNA: TGTGCCAGCAGCGTAGACGCTTTGGGAGAGCAGTACTTC. Its protein product is CASSVDALGEQYF. The chain couples TRBV9 to TRBJ2-7; D call uncertain. Germline V CDR1 and CDR2: SGDLS, YYNGEE. The CDR3 has 13 residues. Trimming cost V 0 bases and J 7 bases, with 11 bases left between them.

This clone was observed once. For the CDR3, the DNA is TGTGCCAGCAGCTTAGTGACTATTAATTCACCCCTCCACTTT. Translation: CASSLVTINSPLHF. The chain employs TRBV7-2 and TRBJ1-6, with D hard to call. CDR1 and CDR2 from the germline V gene are SGHTA and FQGNSA. V lost 1 base, J lost 6 bases, and 7 bases lay in between. This CDR3 spans 14 amino acids.

This clone was counted once. This chain's CDR3 is CASSPRPYSSYEQYF. The CDR3 region has the DNA TGTGCCAGCAGTCCTCGACCGTACAGCTCCTACGAGCAGTACTTC. V and J are TRBV27 and TRBJ2-7; no clear D. Trimming left V 5 bases short and J 0 bases short, with 14 bases between. The germline CDR1 and CDR2 sequences are MNHEY and SMNVEV (reference sequence). There are 15 residues in the CDR3.

The chain couples TRBV6-5 to TRBJ2-3; 9 nucleotides match TRBD2. This CDR3 is built from 16 residues. Per the germline V gene, CDR1 is MNHEY and CDR2 is SVGAGI. J gave up 3 bases and V 2 bases, and 6 bases lay outside the gene matches. CDR3 sequence: CASSYGREGWTDTQYF. Here the CDR3 DNA reads TGTGCCAGCAGTTACGGGCGGGAGGGATGGACAGATACGCAGTATTTT.

This chain connects TRBV23-1 to TRBJ1-2; TRBD1 might be the D (6 bases). TRBV23-1 has ORF status, its function being uncertain. V shed 8 bases and J shed 4 bases, with 23 bases lying between them. There are 16 residues in the CDR3. For the CDR3, the DNA is TGCGCCAGCGCAACAGAACAGGGTAATGGGATCTATGGCTACACCTTC. Translation: CASATEQGNGIYGYTF.

V usage is TRBV5-6 and J usage is TRBJ1-3; D uncertain. V was trimmed by 0 bases and J by 0 bases, leaving 16 bases between them. Germline assignment: CDR1 SGHDT and CDR2 YYEEEE. This CDR3 has 18 residues. The CDR3 DNA is TGTGCCAGCAGCTTGGCTTTCCCGGTGACAAACTCTGGAAACACCATATATTTT. Its translation: CASSLAFPVTNSGNTIYF.

The rearrangement links TRBV28 to TRBJ2-7; D is unclear. This CDR3 has 15 amino acids. V was cut by 5 bases and J by 3 bases, with 17 bases left in between. Germline V CDR1 and CDR2: MDHEN, SYDVKM. The DNA of the CDR3 is TGTGCCAGCAGTCTCAGTGGCGCCTCTGACTACGAGCAGTACTTC. Translation: CASSLSGASDYEQYF.

Written as DNA, the CDR3 is TGTGCCAGCAGCTTGGAGTCTAGTGTTGAGCAGTTCTTC. This gives the protein CASSLESSVEQFF. This sequence joins TRBV5-4 and TRBJ2-1; D is unresolved. The CDR3 is 13 amino acids. Germline V lookup: CDR1 SGHNT, CDR2 YYREEE (reference sequence). The V end lost 0 bases, the J end lost 9 bases, and 10 bases lay between the germline ends.

There are a few counts of this clone. The genes are TRBV7-9 and TRBJ1-6; no clear D gene. The CDR3 is 13 residues long. Germline CDR1 is SEHNR and CDR2 is FQNEAQ (reference sequence). V lost 1 base and J lost 9, with 7 bases in between. The CDR3 nucleotides are TGTGCCAGCAGCTTAGATGTATTTTCACCCCTCCACTTT. This gives the protein CASSLDVFSPLHF.

V and J are TRBV9 and TRBJ2-2; maybe TRBD2 (6 bases). Trimming stripped 6 bases from V and 4 bases from J, with 10 bases between. The V gene's germline CDR1 is SGDLS and CDR2 YYNGEE. The CDR3 loop spans 13 amino acids. CDR3 in DNA: TGTGCCAGCACCGTGCGGGGCACCGGGGAGCTGTTTTTT. This codes for CASTVRGTGELFF.

The CDR3 is CASSLTLAGASTGELFF. Written as DNA, the CDR3 is TGTGCCAGCAGCTTGACGCTAGCGGGGGCAAGCACCGGGGAGCTGTTTTTT. V is TRBV5-6 and J is TRBJ2-2; 10 nucleotides line up with TRBD2. V shed 1 base, J shed 4 bases, and the junction held 7 bases outside the gene matches. The germline V gene encodes CDR1 SGHDT and CDR2 YYEEEE. This CDR3 has 17 residues.

With respect to this clone: Within the sample, other DNA sequences also encode this same CDR3. V is TRBV11-2 and J is TRBJ2-1; D is undetermined. This CDR3 comprises 15 residues. Trimming stripped 1 base from V and 4 bases from J, with 11 bases between. Germline V gene data show CDR1 as SGHAT and CDR2 as FQNNGV. The DNA of the CDR3 is TGTGCCAGCAGCTTAGTTGCAGGTGGATACAATGAGCAGTTCTTC. Its translation: CASSLVAGGYNEQFF.

The V call is TRBV6-5, the J call TRBJ1-6; D remains ambiguous. Trimming took off 5 bases at V and 8 bases at J, with 16 bases between the two ends. The V gene's germline CDR1 is MNHEY and CDR2 SVGAGI. This CDR3 has 15 residues. In DNA form, the CDR3 reads TGTGCCAGCAGTCCCGGGCCCATTACGGATTCACCCCTCCACTTT. Its protein is CASSPGPITDSPLHF.

This clone was counted a single time. This sequence joins TRBV27 and TRBJ2-7, with 7 nucleotides matching TRBD2. The CDR3 length is 13 residues. After removal of 5 bases from V and 2 bases from J, the junction contained 3 bases not matched to a gene. CDR1 is MNHEY, CDR2 SMNVEV, per germline (reference sequence). CDR3 DNA sequence: TGTGCCAGCAGTACAGGACTAGCCTACGAGCAGTACTTC. Encoded protein: CASSTGLAYEQYF.

This rearrangement joins TRBV11-2 to TRBJ2-5; D remains ambiguous. The CDR3 extends over 11 amino acids. In germline, CDR1 is SGHAT, CDR2 FQNNGV. The germline V and J ends were trimmed by 4 bases and 5 bases, with 5 bases remaining between them. The CDR3 loop reads CASSWRETQYF. As DNA, the CDR3 is TGTGCCAGCAGCTGGCGGGAGACCCAGTACTTC.

About this clone: The same CDR3 can be traced to other DNA sequences in this sample. The V call is TRBV11-2, the J call TRBJ2-7, with D unresolved. V lost 0 bases, J lost 3 bases, and 6 bases lay in between. The length of the CDR3 is 13 residues. CDR1 SGHAT and CDR2 FQNNGV come from the germline V gene. For the CDR3, the DNA is TGTGCCAGCAGCTTAGAGGGGAACTACGAGCAGTACTTC. Residues: CASSLEGNYEQYF. Full variable domain (outside the CDR3, taken from reference TRBV11-2 and TRBJ2-7): EAGVAQSPRYKIIEKRQSVAFWCNPISGHATLYWYQQILGQGPKLLIQFQNNGVVDDSQLPKDRFSAERLKGVDSTLKIQPAKLEDSAVYLCASSLEGNYEQYFGPGTRLTVT.

This sequence joins TRBV4-1 and TRBJ2-1; TRBD2 matches 12 bases. Germline lookup yields CDR1 MGHRA and CDR2 YSYEKL. The CDR3 consists of 16 residues. V lost 0 bases and J lost 8; bases outside the gene matches: 5. Here the CDR3 reads CASSQDPPSGRDEQFF. In nucleotides, the CDR3 is TGCGCCAGCAGCCAAGATCCTCCTAGCGGGAGGGATGAGCAGTTCTTC.

The chain uses TRBV5-6 and TRBJ2-3, with D perhaps matching TRBD1 or TRBD2 (5 bases each). Trimming cost V 0 bases and J 3 bases, with 17 bases left between them. Germline loops: CDR1 SGHDT, CDR2 YYEEEE. This CDR3 region has 17 residues. CDR3 amino acids: CASSLGDVSWGTDTQYF. The DNA for the CDR3 is TGTGCCAGCAGCTTGGGAGACGTTAGCTGGGGGACAGATACGCAGTATTTT.

This rearrangement joins TRBV30 to TRBJ1-3; weak D call: TRBD1 (5 bases). CDR3 length: 11 amino acids. CDR1 GTSNPN and CDR2 SVGIG come from the germline V gene (reference sequence). Trimming removed 3 bases at V and 14 bases at J, with 14 bases between. This CDR3 reads CAWRGGFALYF. For the CDR3, the DNA is TGTGCCTGGAGGGGGGGGTTTGCCCTATATTTT. The variable domain in full, completed from reference TRBV30 and TRBJ1-3, reads SQTIHQWPATLVQPVGSPLSLECTVEGTSNPNLYWYRQAAGRGLQLLFYSVGIGQISSEVPQNLSASRPQDRQFILSSKKLLLSDSGFYLCAWRGGFALYFGEGSWLTVV.

The V gene is TRBV10-1, the J gene TRBJ2-7; D uncertain. CDR1 WNHNN and CDR2 SYGVQD come from the germline V gene (reference sequence). The CDR3 totals 13 residues. V shed 4 bases and J shed 2 bases, with 9 bases lying between them. CDR3 protein: CASSGADPYEQYF. CDR3 bases: TGCGCCAGCAGTGGGGCAGACCCCTACGAGCAGTACTTC.

In regard to this clone: This sample also contains other DNA sequences that code for the same CDR3. The rearrangement joins TRBV4-2 to TRBJ2-7, with 7 bases that match TRBD2. J lost 4 bases, V lost 1 base, and 1 base had no gene match. Germline V lookup: CDR1 LGHNA, CDR2 YNFKEQ. This CDR3 has 13 residues. CDR3 sequence (DNA): TGTGCCAGCAGCCAAGGGGGGGGTTACGAGCAGTACTTC. Translated, it gives CASSQGGGYEQYF.